Sequencing of this T cell receptor beta chain was carried out in a study of a mutant IDH1 vaccine in newly diagnosed glioma. For the study at large: The study gave patients eight vaccinations in weeks 1, 3, 5, 7, 11, 15, 19, 23.

The V and J ends lost 5 bases and 1 base, in that order; junction bases with no gene match: 8. Per the germline V gene, CDR1 is SGHTA and CDR2 is FQGTGA. The CDR3 has 16 amino acids. Profiling relied on immunoSEQ multiplex PCR, and the TCRdb table lists in-frame clones only, not all of them. Among under 150,000 clones listed, roughly 90% were seen once. This sample's time point: week 11, during vaccination. The investigators gave 300 ug of mutant IDH1 20-mer peptide in each vaccine dose, together with topical imiquimod. For this clone: The antigen is undetermined.

General study results and limits: In around 93% of patients, immune responses induced by the vaccine occurred.

This chain connects TRBV7-3 to TRBJ2-3; the match to TRBD2 covers 8 bases. The TCR comes from a woman in her 50s with glioma. The sequenced sample was PBMCs, obtained from a glioma patient whose treatment included an IDH1 peptide vaccine. CDR3 residues: CASSPTSGWGTDTQYF. DNA of the CDR3: TGTGCCAGCAGCCCAACTAGCGGTTGGGGCACAGATACGCAGTATTTT.